This TCR beta chain was captured in a study of graft-versus-host responses after intestinal transplantation. Study-wide context: The recipients all started with anti-thymocyte globulin induction and then took tacrolimus and steroids for 3 to 4 years. Study-level findings and limits: GvH clone levels peaked in circulation, and this peak was associated with early post-transplant HvG declines. GvH clonotypes were identified within recipient marrow, with a subset emerging first in ileum or blood. High graft-versus-host to host-versus-graft clonal ratios were found in allografts of patients who had graft-donor T cell macrochimerism.

As regards this clone: What it recognizes is unknown.

Measured with immunoSEQ multiplex PCR; TCRdb has only the in-frame clones, and not every one. The sample yields 90,000 to 150,000 clones, about 95% seen once. This CDR3 spans 14 amino acids. With 4 bases removed from V and 3 bases from J, the gap between germline ends came to 13 bases. CDR1 is SGHRS and CDR2 is YFSETQ in the germline V gene. The chain links TRBV5-1 to TRBJ1-1; D not resolved. Here the sequenced sample was unstimulated CD8+ T cells sorted from spleen or lymph node cells, taken before intestinal transplant. The source of this sequence is a human donor who received an intestinal transplant. The CDR3 DNA reads as TGCGCCAGCAGCCATTCAGGACTGTACACTGAAGCTTTCTTT. Amino acid sequence: CASSHSGLYTEAFF.